Shown below are 20 T cell receptor beta chains from a single sample sequenced in a study of blood T cell repertoires in COVID-19. Repertoires were generated with immunoSEQ multiplex PCR, while TCRdb's copy carries only in-frame clones and drops some. The repertoire consists of some 110,000 clones, with under 90% occurring once and the leading ten covering 11% to 15%. Material for sequencing was peripheral blood. The source of these receptors is a woman aged 55-70 years with acute or convalescent COVID-19.

The rearrangement uses TRBV2 and TRBJ2-2; TRBD1 aligns across 12 bases. V was pared by 7 bases and J by 6 bases, with 6 bases of the junction left unmatched. The CDR3 runs 15 residues. Germline lookup yields CDR1 SNHLY and CDR2 FYNNEI. CDR3 amino acids: CASTRDRGHAGELFF. The CDR3 DNA is TGTGCCAGCACCCGGGACAGGGGGCACGCCGGGGAGCTGTTTTTT.

CDR3 sequence reads: CASSQKPGLPLLDEQYF. The DNA of the CDR3 is TGCGCCAGCAGTCAGAAACCGGGACTACCCCTTTTAGACGAGCAGTACTTC. This chain uses TRBV23-1 with TRBJ2-7; 7 positions match TRBD2. TRBV23-1 is sorted into the ORF group, with uncertain function. The CDR3 has 17 amino acids. With V trimmed by 3 bases and J by 5 bases, 16 bases remained unmatched.

This clone was counted once. The junction does not match germline at one end; this may be a read error. The chain has TRBV7-3 and TRBJ2-5, with TRBD2 matching over 7 bases. The germline CDR1 and CDR2 sequences are SGHTA and FQGTGA. This CDR3 has 13 residues. As DNA, the CDR3 is TGTGCCAGCAGCTTATCGGGGGGAGAGACCCTGTACTTC. Protein product: CASSLSGGETLYF. Full variable domain (outside the CDR3, taken from reference TRBV7-3 and TRBJ2-5): GAGVSQTPSNKVTEKGKYVELRCDPISGHTALYWYRQSLGQGPEFLIYFQGTGAADDSGLPNDRFFAVRPEGSVSTLKIQRTERGDSAVYLCASSLSGGETLYFGPGTRLLVL.

Only a few counts were recorded for this clone. V usage is TRBV5-5 and J usage is TRBJ1-1, with a tentative D call TRBD1 (5 bases). Trimming removed 1 base from V and 9 bases from J, with 13 bases in between. CDR1 is SGHKS and CDR2 is YYEKEE in the germline V gene (reference sequence). The CDR3 is made up of 13 amino acids. The CDR3 protein is CASSLWRGTKAFF. The CDR3 region has the DNA TGTGCCAGCAGCTTGTGGCGGGGGACGAAAGCTTTCTTT.

This clone was detected once. The chain has TRBV19 and TRBJ2-7; the match to TRBD1 covers 9 bases. The CDR3 totals 15 residues. Germline lookup yields CDR1 LNHDA and CDR2 SQIVND (reference sequence). Trimming took 3 bases from V and 3 from J; bases not matched to a gene: 6. The CDR3: CASSMRQGEGYEQYF. The DNA for the CDR3 is TGTGCCAGTAGTATGCGACAGGGGGAGGGCTACGAGCAGTACTTC. Full variable domain (missing parts from reference TRBV19 and TRBJ2-7): DGGITQSPKYLFRKEGQNVTLSCEQNLNHDAMYWYRQDPGQGLRLIYYSQIVNDFQKGDIAEGYSVSREKKESFPLTVTSAQKNPTAFYLCASSMRQGEGYEQYFGPGTRLTVT.

This chain links TRBV27 with TRBJ2-3; 8 bases map to TRBD1. CDR3 length equals 14 residues. Trimming at V came to 6 bases and at J to 5 bases, leaving 7 bases not matched to a gene. The V gene's germline CDR1 is MNHEY and CDR2 SMNVEV (reference sequence). The CDR3: CASSKTGAIDTQYF. The CDR3 DNA is TGTGCCAGCAGCAAGACAGGGGCCATAGATACGCAGTATTTT.

This clone was found a few times. This chain uses TRBV5-1 with TRBJ2-7; 11 positions match TRBD2. The germline CDR1 and CDR2 sequences are SGHRS and YFSETQ. CDR3 length: 15 amino acids. The trim removed 4 bases at V and 3 bases at J, leaving 6 bases unmatched. CDR3 DNA: TGCGCCAGCAGCGAACCTAGCGGGAGGCACTACGAGCAGTACTTC. This codes for CASSEPSGRHYEQYF.

The chain uses TRBV6-2 or TRBV6-3 and TRBJ1-2; the match to TRBD1 covers 8 bases. The germline gives CDR1 MNHEY, CDR2 SVGEGT. V was pared by 0 bases and J by 3 bases, with 18 bases of the junction left unmatched. CDR3 size: 20 residues. As DNA, the CDR3 is TGTGCCAGCAGTTACTCGCGGGCCGGACAGGGTCGAAGGGCGGACTATGGCTACACCTTC. This sequence encodes CASSYSRAGQGRRADYGYTF.

The chain recombines TRBV30 with TRBJ1-5; no clear D gene. V dropped 5 bases and J dropped 7 bases, with 15 bases sitting between them. The CDR3 has 13 residues. CDR1 and CDR2 from the germline V gene are GTSNPN and SVGIG (reference sequence). CDR3 region: CAWGGREEQPQHF. The CDR3 region has the DNA TGTGCCTGGGGAGGGAGGGAGGAACAGCCCCAGCATTTT.

V and J are TRBV7-9 and TRBJ1-4; D is unresolved. V was clipped by 5 bases and J by 7 bases, with 8 bases between them. Germline V gene sequence: CDR1 SEHNR, CDR2 FQNEAQ (reference sequence). The CDR3 has 12 amino acids. CDR3 protein: CASSGSREKLFF. Written as DNA, the CDR3 is TGTGCCAGCAGCGGTTCGCGTGAAAAACTGTTTTTT.

The chain has TRBV30 and TRBJ1-5, with 8 bases lining up with TRBD1. Germline V gene sequence: CDR1 GTSNPN, CDR2 SVGIG (reference sequence). The length of the CDR3 is 14 residues. The V segment lost 1 base and the J segment 3 bases; nucleotides outside the gene matches: 2. The DNA of the CDR3 is TGTGCCTGGAGTGGGGGACAGGTCAATCAGCCCCAGCATTTT. Translated, it gives CAWSGGQVNQPQHF.

In DNA, the CDR3 is TGTGCCAGCACCCGAGTGGGGGGGCAGTACAATGAGCAGTTCTTC. Protein: CASTRVGGQYNEQFF. The V and J genes are TRBV11-2 and TRBJ2-1; tentatively, D is TRBD2 (7 bases). Germline CDR1 and CDR2: SGHAT and FQNNGV. The CDR3 has 15 residues. V lost 7 bases to trimming and J lost 4 bases, with 17 bases between them.

The count of this clone is one. The CDR3 spells CASSPKTSGVYNEQFF. The CDR3 DNA reads as TGTGCCAGCAGTCCAAAGACTAGCGGGGTATACAATGAGCAGTTCTTC. The chain recombines TRBV6-7 with TRBJ2-1, with 11 nucleotides matching TRBD2. TRBV6-7 falls under the ORF class, with uncertain function. V was pared by 5 bases and J by 4 bases, with 7 bases of the junction left unmatched. The CDR3 totals 16 residues.

This clone was seen only once. The V call is TRBV5-5, the J call TRBJ1-2, with TRBD1 matching 12 bases. Germline lookup yields CDR1 SGHKS and CDR2 YYEKEE (reference sequence). Trimming cost V 2 bases and J 4 bases; bases outside gene matches: 18. The CDR3 has 20 amino acids. CDR3: CASSLGYSGQGARGPYGYTF. The CDR3 nucleotides read TGTGCCAGCAGCTTAGGATATTCGGGACAGGGGGCCAGGGGGCCCTATGGCTACACCTTC. Full variable domain (remainder filled in from reference TRBV5-5 and TRBJ1-2): DAGVTQSPTHLIKTRGQQVTLRCSPISGHKSVSWYQQVLGQGPQFIFQYYEKEERGRGNFPDRFSARQFPNYSSELNVNALLLGDSALYLCASSLGYSGQGARGPYGYTFGSGTRLTVV.

This clone was detected only a few times. The chain recombines TRBV19 with TRBJ1-1; D call uncertain. CDR3 length: 12 residues. Trimming removed 2 bases from V and 2 bases from J, with 3 bases in between. The germline gives CDR1 LNHDA, CDR2 SQIVND (reference sequence). The CDR3: CASSILNTEAFF. CDR3 sequence (DNA): TGTGCCAGTAGTATATTAAACACTGAAGCTTTCTTT.

V is TRBV7-3 and J is TRBJ1-6, with 7 bases matching TRBD1. Trimming cost V 5 bases and J 2 bases; bases outside gene matches: 3. CDR3 length equals 15 residues. Germline CDR1 SGHTA, CDR2 FQGTGA. CDR3 in DNA: TGTGCCAGCAGCGTGCAGGGGGCCTATAATTCACCCCTCCACTTT. Protein: CASSVQGAYNSPLHF.

The chain combines TRBV2 with TRBJ1-1; TRBD1 matches at 9 bases. CDR1 and CDR2 (germline): SNHLY, FYNNEI. This CDR3 has 15 amino acids. V was clipped by 7 bases and J by 1 base; unmatched bases: 7. CDR3 protein: CASNGQGIGNTEAFF. Here the CDR3 DNA reads TGTGCCAGCAATGGACAGGGGATTGGGAACACTGAAGCTTTCTTT.

To note about this clone: Germline and junction disagree at one end, which may indicate a read error. This chain connects TRBV6-1 to TRBJ1-2, with D unresolved. The CDR3 runs 10 residues. CDR1 and CDR2 (germline): MNHNS, SASEGT. The CDR3 loop reads CASSDLKTRF. The CDR3 nucleotides read TGTGCCAGCAGTGATCTCAAAACGAGGTTC.

The chain combines TRBV6-6 with TRBJ1-2; perhaps TRBD1 as D (6 bases). V was trimmed by 4 bases and J by 4 bases, leaving 10 bases between them. The V gene's germline CDR1 is MNHNY and CDR2 SVGAGI (reference sequence). The CDR3 consists of 13 residues. CDR3 DNA sequence: TGTGCCAGCAGTTCCCAGGGGCCCTATGGCTACACCTTC. Translated: CASSSQGPYGYTF.

V usage is TRBV11-3 and J usage is TRBJ1-1; possible D gene TRBD1, 5 bases. Germline V CDR1 and CDR2: SGHNT, YENEEA. Deletions cut 5 bases from V and 4 bases from J, with 11 bases between. The length of the CDR3 is 13 residues. The CDR3 nucleotides read TGTGCCAGCAGCCGCCAGGGAGGCACTGAAGCTTTCTTT. Its protein product is CASSRQGGTEAFF.